This T cell receptor beta chain came from a study of glioma-infiltrating T cells. Amplification of TCR alpha and beta CDR3 regions from RNA used iRepertoire nested multiplex PCR. TCRdb processed the multiplex PCR reads anew with MiXCR; each CDR3 protein has one entry. The sample consists of about 180,000 distinct CDR3 sequences, roughly two fifths of them appearing once. As concerns this clonotype: No antigen is known for it. This may be a read error: a much more frequent sequence differs by one nucleotide.

Whole-study results and caveats: Non-neoplastic patients had below-expected tissue-blood divergence, while all gliomas exceeded expectation. Tissue and blood shared very few CDR3 sequences.

The CDR3 length is 13 residues. Germline CDR1 MGHRA, CDR2 YSYEKL. This receptor was obtained from a human donor with low-grade glioma or glioblastoma, undergoing nonglioma brain surgery, or in good health (not recorded which). Sequencing was carried out using glioma tissue, nonneoplastic brain tissue, or PBMCs (not recorded which). The chain links TRBV4-1 to TRBJ2-1, with TRBD2 matching over 8 bases. This chain's CDR3 is CASSPREGHDQFF. The CDR3 DNA sequence: TGCGCCAGCAGCCCCCGGGAGGGTCATGATCAGTTCTTC.